One T cell receptor (beta chain) is described in this entry. Antigen unknown. Germline CDR1 reads MNHNS; CDR2 reads SASEGT. V shed 4 bases and J shed 0 bases, with 18 bases lying between them. The CDR3 contains 18 residues. Measured with immunoSEQ multiplex PCR; TCRdb has only the in-frame clones, and not every one. The repertoire includes around 64,000 clones, 91% of them detected once, and roughly 15% sits in the top ten. These data are taken from a study of OX40 agonist ivuxolimab in advanced cancers. Study-level information: Every 2 weeks, patients got intravenous ivuxolimab at one of six dose levels (0.01-10 mg/kg).

Whole-study results and caveats: With doses of 0.1 to 3.0 mg/kg, CD4+ and CD8+ blood T cells had undergone clonal expansion by week 6.

The TCR comes from an adult with an advanced solid tumor such as melanoma, head and neck, liver or kidney cancer. The input for sequencing was CD4+ or CD8+ T cells sorted from blood, taken in a trial of the OX40 agonist ivuxolimab. The chain couples TRBV6-1 to TRBJ1-4; D is ambiguous. This CDR3 is CASSARPGILATNEKLFF. CDR3 nucleotides: TGTGCCAGCAGTGCTCGACCCGGGATATTGGCAACTAATGAAAAACTGTTTTTT.